This T cell receptor beta chain was recorded in a study of vaccination and CD4 T cells after COVID-19 (dated by TCRdb to between 2021 and 2024). For the study in its entirety: Convalescent patients had a positive SARS-CoV-2 result on nasal swab PCR, and of these patients, nine had mild disease and one had severe disease. Six males and four females were included in the convalescent cohort, with two Hispanic individuals, seven Caucasians, two Asians and one multiracial person represented. Two doses of either the Pfizer-BioNTech BNT162b2 vaccine (n=8) or the Moderna mRNA-1273 vaccine (n=2) were administered to participants. Post-COVID blood samples were collected from convalescent patients a median of approximately 93 days after diagnosis, with a range of about 30 to 170 days. Post-vaccine blood samples were taken a median of around 68 days after the second vaccine dose, with a range of 14 to 241 days. For stimulating the cultures, overlapping spike peptide pools were used, derived from SARS-CoV-2 as well as from the common cold coronaviruses HCoV-NL63, HCoV-OC43 and HCoV-229E. Control cultures used a CEFX viral epitope pool as positive control, an HIV-1 Nef peptide pool as negative control, or no peptide. In more than eight COVID-19 convalescent patients and several infection-naive healthy vaccine recipients, researchers compared the spike-specific CD4+ TCR repertoire from before mRNA vaccination with the repertoire from after.

On this clonotype: Its recognized antigen is unknown. No qualities accompany the bases; no much larger clone lies one base away.

The full study reports these points: Among the post-vaccine SARS-CoV-2-reactive clones in convalescent patients, a median around 90% showed up only after vaccination, which suggests vaccine-specific priming. The median count of SARS-CoV-2-reactive clonotypes went up from under 25 after infection to a few dozen after vaccination, although the change was not significant. Only a relatively small number of convalescent patients were included in the study, and early timepoints following natural infection were not analyzed. Of the vaccine-specific clones in convalescent patients, 304 of 307, or nearly all, reacted only to SARS-CoV-2 spike and did not cross-react with common cold coronaviruses.

The sample's treatment or condition label is to be understood as: roughly 10-day PBMC culture with coronavirus spike peptide pools or control peptides (ViraFEST assay). To expand antigen-specific T cells with peptide pools and then pick out the expanded clonotypes through TCR sequencing, the study relied on the ViraFEST assay. The convalescent patients' positive SARS-CoV-2 PCR tests fell between March and December 2020, which was before the Alpha, Beta and Delta variants emerged in the United States. Each well held under 2.5 million PBMCs cultured in IMDM containing around 5.1% human AB serum and roughly 9.7 IU/ml IL-2, with 10 ug/ml peptide pools added. On days 3 and 7, half of the culture medium was replaced with fresh IL-2-containing medium. CD4+ T cells were isolated after less than twelve days of culture through negative selection using the EasySep CD4+ T cell isolation kit. PBMCs were separated from whole blood using Ficoll-Paque Plus gradient centrifugation and then either used fresh or cryopreserved at -140C. Culture conditions were generally each tested in triplicate wells.

Library creation used PCR. DNA from cultured CD4+ T cells was subjected to TCR sequencing with the Oncomine TCR Beta short-read assay at the Johns Hopkins FTIC core. The QIAamp micro DNA kit was used to extract genomic DNA from the cultured CD4+ T cells. Oncomine TCR Beta libraries made from cultured CD4+ T cells were pooled using unique dual indexes and sequenced on an Illumina iSeq 100. As for the authors' bioinformatics: Non-productive sequences were filtered out, and CDR3s that did not start with C, did not end with F or W, or were shorter than 7 amino acids were discarded. The MANAFEST web application identified antigen-specific clonotypes by comparing peptide-stimulated wells against reference wells and other culture wells. To be called positive, a clone needed an FDR below 0.05, an odds ratio above 5, and a productive frequency above 0.1% in at least two of three replicate wells. A clonotype was classed as cross-reactive if the clonotype showed significant expansion both in SARS-CoV-2 spike wells and in at least one common cold coronavirus spike condition. Similarity between CDR3 sequences was evaluated in R version 3.6.1 using Levenshtein distances (stringdist) and unrooted phylogenetic trees (ape). TCRdb itself trimmed the public reads at Q25 with fastp, ran MiXCR and retained productive beta chains. Rows merge per CDR3 protein into single entries with the most common DNA and genes. The V and J calls and clone size come from TCRdb's table, not from the authors' own analysis. For this sample there are approximately 16,000 distinct CDR3 sequences; roughly 65% appear just once. The top ten clonotypes cover 16% of the sample.

The CDR3 numbers 15 residues from cysteine through phenylalanine. CDR3 DNA only is kept here, 45 bases in frame from base 1. V is pared back by 5 bases and J by 0 bases, with 11 bases lying between the germline termini. CDR1 is given as SNHLY and CDR2 as FYNNEI, both from the germline V gene. The chain was built from TRBV2 and TRBJ1-5, with no reliable assignment of the D segment. Material: CD4+ T cells from blood, cultured in vitro. The TCR sequence derives from a human donor who had recovered from COVID-19. The DNA sequence follows: TGTGCCAGCAGTCAGGCAGATTATAGCAATCAGCCCCAGCATTTT. Its translation reads: CASSQADYSNQPQHF.